These T cell receptor beta chains were read from a single sample in a study of beta chain features in type 1 diabetes. Profiled with immunoSEQ multiplex PCR; TCRdb holds only in-frame clones, not every one. The table lists about 290,000 clones, around 7.3% of them singletons. Specimen: central memory CD4+ T cells from blood. Every receptor here comes from a woman aged 18 to 35 in good health. The CDR3 runs from the conserved cysteine through the conserved F or W. A D gene is named only where the DNA matches it firmly. Clone size is shown for a subset of rows, as once, few, many or a class of expanded clone.

TRBJ1-5 | few | . | TRBV7-9 | TGTGCCAGCAGCCAGGAGGGCCAGGGGAGGGTTCAGCATTTT | CASSQEGQGRVQHF
TRBJ2-3 | . | . | TRBV7-2 | TGCGCCAGCAGCCAAGAAAGGAGTACGACAGATACGCAGTATTTT | CASSQERSTTDTQYF
TRBJ2-1 | . | . | TRBV5-5 | TGTGCCAGCAGCACGTGGGGACTGAAATACAATGAGCAGTTCTTC | CASSTWGLKYNEQFF
TRBJ2-3 | . | TRBD2 | TRBV16 | TGTGCCAGCAGCCTTCTAGCGGGAGGCACAGATACGCAGTATTTT | CASSLLAGGTDTQYF
TRBJ2-1 | . | . | TRBV7-2 | TGTGCCAGCAGCTTCAGACCCTACAATGAGCAGTTCTTC | CASSFRPYNEQFF
TRBJ2-1 | . | TRBD2 | TRBV4-2 | TGTGCCAGCAGGACTGGACTAGCAGAAAGATACAATGAGCAGTTCTTC | CASRTGLAERYNEQFF
TRBJ2-2 | . | TRBD2 | TRBV6-5 | TGTGCCAGCAGTCCTTTCGGGGGGGAGACCGGGGAGCTGTTTTTT | CASSPFGGETGELFF
TRBJ2-5 | many | . | TRBV7-9 | TGTGCCAGCAGCTCTCGGGAGACCCAGTACTTC | CASSSRETQYF
TRBJ2-7 | . | . | TRBV18 | TGTGCCAGCTCACCCCCGGCCACTTACGAGCAGTACTTC | CASSPPATYEQYF
TRBJ2-7 | . | TRBD1 | TRBV19 | TGTGCCAGTAGTATAGCGGGCGGGACAGGGTTCTACGAGCAGTACTTC | CASSIAGGTGFYEQYF
TRBJ1-2 | . | . | TRBV20-1 | TGCAGTTCAACAGGCAACTATGGCTACACCTTC | CSSTGNYGYTF
TRBJ2-1 | . | TRBD1 | TRBV10-2 | TGCGCCAGCATTTCGGCTGACAGGGTTTCGTACAATGAGCAGTTCTTC | CASISADRVSYNEQFF
TRBJ1-2 | few | TRBD1 | TRBV5-4 | TGTGCCAGCAGCACCGGACAGGGGTTTACTGGCTACACCTTC | CASSTGQGFTGYTF
TRBJ2-1 | . | . | TRBV9 | TGTGCCAGCAGCGAGATTCTTGGCAGCTACAATGAGCAGTTCTTC | CASSEILGSYNEQFF
TRBJ1-5 | many | . | TRBV28 | TGTGCCAGCGGGGGTGGCAATCAGCCCCAGCATTTT | CASGGGNQPQHF
TRBJ2-1 | . | . | TRBV9 | TGTGCCAGCAGCGTTGGATGGGGCAATGAGCAGTTCTTC | CASSVGWGNEQFF
TRBJ2-3 | few | . | TRBV5-1 | TGCGCCAGCAGCCTACGGGACAGCACAGATACGCAGTATTTT | CASSLRDSTDTQYF
TRBJ1-1 | few | . | TRBV6-6 | TGTGCCATCAGTGAGTCTGGGGCTGAAGCTTTCTTT | CAISESGAEAFF
TRBJ2-2 | few | . | TRBV9 | TGTGCCAGCAGCGTAGACTTAACGAACACCGGGGAGCTGTTTTTT | CASSVDLTNTGELFF
TRBJ1-1 | . | . | TRBV27 | TGTGCCAGCAGTTTTGGACTGGCGAACACTGAAGCTTTCTTT | CASSFGLANTEAFF